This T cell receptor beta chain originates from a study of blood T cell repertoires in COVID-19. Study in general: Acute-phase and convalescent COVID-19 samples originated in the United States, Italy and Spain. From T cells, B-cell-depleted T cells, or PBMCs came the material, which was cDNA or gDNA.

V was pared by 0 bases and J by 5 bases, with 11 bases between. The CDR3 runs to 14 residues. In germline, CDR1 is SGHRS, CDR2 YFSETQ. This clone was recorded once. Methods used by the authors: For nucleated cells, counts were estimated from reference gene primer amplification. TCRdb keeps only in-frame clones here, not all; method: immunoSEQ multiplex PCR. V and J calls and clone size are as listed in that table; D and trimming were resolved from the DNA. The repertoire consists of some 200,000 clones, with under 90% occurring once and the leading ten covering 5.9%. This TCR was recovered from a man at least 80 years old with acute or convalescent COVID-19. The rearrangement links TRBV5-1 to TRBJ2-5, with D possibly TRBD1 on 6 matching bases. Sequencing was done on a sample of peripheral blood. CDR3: CASSLGGRGETQYF. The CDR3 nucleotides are TGCGCCAGCAGCTTGGGGGGGCGAGGTGAGACCCAGTACTTC.